This record looks at one T cell receptor beta chain sequence and its context. Its antigen is still unknown. The V end lost 0 bases, the J end lost 3 bases, and 8 bases lay between the germline ends. CDR1 is SGHRS, CDR2 YFSETQ, per germline. The CDR3 extends over 14 amino acids. The data were produced by immunoSEQ multiplex PCR, yet TCRdb's version contains in-frame clones alone and is incomplete. The repertoire consists of 50,000 to 70,000 clones, with approximately 89% occurring once and the leading ten covering approximately 19%. The sample belongs to a study of T cell responses to AZD1222 COVID-19 vaccine. Whole-study findings and limits: Among spike-specific TCRs, nearly half reportedly target unmutated variant regions. The study found Spike-specific TCR breadth and depth rose after two AZD1222 doses. In a largely white British group with more females than males, clonal diversity was possibly underestimated.

The sequences come from peripheral blood, collected on day 0 of MenACWY control vaccination. The clonotype was recovered from an adult in good health. The chain has TRBV5-1 and TRBJ2-3; no definite D call. CDR3 sequence (DNA): TGCGCCAGCAGCTTGGCTGTTCCAACAGATACGCAGTATTTT. Residues: CASSLAVPTDTQYF.